This T cell receptor (beta chain) was recorded in a study of blood T cell repertoires in COVID-19. In the study overall: Acute-phase and convalescent COVID-19 samples originated in the United States, Italy and Spain.

TCRdb's copy holds only in-frame clones and misses some; the assay was immunoSEQ multiplex PCR. The sample includes tens of thousands of clones, roughly three quarters seen only once; the top ten take under 2.5%. The table lists this clone with a count of one. The TCR originated in a man aged 70-80 years with COVID-19, enrolled during active disease. The sample was peripheral blood.

The CDR3 spells CAISRTGDTEAFF. Here the CDR3 DNA reads TGTGCCATCAGTCGGACAGGGGACACTGAAGCTTTCTTT. The chain is built from TRBV10-3 and TRBJ1-1; 9 bases agree with TRBD1. Germline CDR1 is ENHRY and CDR2 is SYGVKD. The CDR3 has 13 residues. After removal of 5 bases from V and 3 bases from J, the junction contained 1 base not matched to a gene.